This entry lists 29 T cell receptor beta chains sequenced from one sample in a study of blood T cell repertoires in COVID-19. TCRdb's table, derived via immunoSEQ multiplex PCR, lists solely in-frame clones and lacks some. The top ten hold 3.5% to 5.5% of the sample, which has approximately 260,000 clones, 75% to 90% seen once. Sequencing input: peripheral blood. The receptors were gathered from a woman aged 40 to 49 who had recovered from COVID-19.

The gene calls are TRBV11-2 and TRBJ1-1; no reliable D call. This CDR3 spans 13 amino acids. Germline V gene lookup returns CDR1 SGHAT and CDR2 FQNNGV. Between the trimmed V and J ends, which lost 2 bases and 1 base, there was a span of 5 bases. The CDR3 DNA sequence: TGTGCCAGCAGCTTAAGACAGAACACTGAAGCTTTCTTT. Protein: CASSLRQNTEAFF.

The chain joins TRBV3-1 (or the pseudogene TRBV3-2) to TRBJ2-1, with D tentatively TRBD2 (7 bases). V was cut by 1 base and J by 3 bases, with 13 bases left in between. This CDR3 has 16 amino acids. CDR1 LGHDT and CDR2 YNNKEL come from the germline V gene (reference sequence). CDR3 region: CASSQARGAGYNEQFF. The CDR3 nucleotides read TGTGCCAGCAGCCAAGCCCGGGGGGCGGGCTACAATGAGCAGTTCTTC.

The chain employs TRBV4-3 and TRBJ2-7; 8 bases align to TRBD2. Germline V gene lookup returns CDR1 LGHNA and CDR2 YSLEER. The CDR3 totals 16 residues. V shed 1 base, J shed 7 bases, and the junction held 12 bases outside the gene matches. The CDR3 loop is CASSQGYGRGKREQYV. CDR3 in DNA: TGCGCCAGCAGCCAAGGTTACGGGAGGGGGAAACGAGAGCAGTACGTC.

The rearrangement links TRBV5-6 to TRBJ2-1, with 7 bases identical to TRBD1. CDR1 and CDR2 (germline): SGHDT, YYEEEE. This CDR3 contains 17 residues. The trim removed 4 bases at V and 3 bases at J, leaving 13 bases unmatched. The CDR3: CASSPPRRQGNYNEQFF. The CDR3, as DNA: TGTGCCAGCAGCCCCCCCCGGAGACAGGGAAACTACAATGAGCAGTTCTTC.

The chain combines TRBV5-1 with TRBJ2-3; D might be TRBD2 (6 bases). The CDR3 totals 14 residues. V was shortened by 5 bases and J by 1 base, with 11 bases between the two germline ends. The germline V gene encodes CDR1 SGHRS and CDR2 YFSETQ. The CDR3 bases are TGCGCCAGCAGGGCGGGGTGGGGCACAGATACGCAGTATTTT. Translation: CASRAGWGTDTQYF.

The CDR3 sequence: CASSRTGNQPQHF. The CDR3 DNA reads TGTGCCAGCAGTCGGACAGGGAATCAGCCCCAGCATTTT. The chain uses TRBV2 and TRBJ1-5; 8 nucleotides match TRBD1. Germline loops: CDR1 SNHLY, CDR2 FYNNEI. This CDR3 has 13 residues. With 5 bases clipped from V and 4 bases from J, the junction kept 1 base outside the gene matches.

Only a few counts were recorded for this clone. The chain is built from TRBV24-1 and TRBJ2-3; D unresolved. V was cut by 7 bases and J by 6 bases, with 13 bases left in between. The CDR3 consists of 13 residues. Germline V gives CDR1 KGHDR, CDR2 SFDVKD. The DNA of the CDR3 is TGTGCCACCAGAGGTGAGGTATCGGATACGCAGTATTTT. This translates into CATRGEVSDTQYF.

The rearrangement joins TRBV6-2 or TRBV6-3 to TRBJ2-5; D remains ambiguous. This CDR3 has 14 amino acids. Germline values: CDR1 MNHEY, CDR2 SVGEGT. V lost 2 bases and J 1 base, leaving 8 bases between the germline ends. The CDR3 is CASSYEPIQETQYF. The CDR3 DNA reads TGTGCCAGCAGTTACGAGCCGATCCAAGAGACCCAGTACTTC.

This CDR3 is CASRVGQMNTEAFF. CDR3 nucleotides: TGTGCCAGCAGGGTGGGACAGATGAACACTGAAGCTTTCTTT. The chain joins TRBV2 to TRBJ1-1, with 7 bases aligning to TRBD1. CDR3 length equals 14 residues. V dropped 6 bases and J dropped 0; count of bases not matched to a gene: 4. CDR1 SNHLY and CDR2 FYNNEI come from the germline V gene.

The rearrangement links TRBV7-6 to TRBJ2-3, with D hard to call. The germline V gene has CDR1 SGHVS and CDR2 FNYEAQ. V gave up 3 bases and J gave up 0 bases, with 13 bases separating them. This CDR3 is built from 16 residues. The CDR3 is CASSFYSATSTDTQYF. Written as DNA, the CDR3 is TGTGCCAGCAGCTTTTACAGTGCAACTAGCACAGATACGCAGTATTTT.

This sequence joins TRBV5-1 and TRBJ1-1; 9 bases map to TRBD1. The V gene end was trimmed by 3 bases and the J gene end by 2 bases; junction bases not matched to a gene: 2. This CDR3 is built from 14 residues. Germline-derived CDR1 and CDR2 are SGHRS and YFSETQ. The CDR3 here is CASSWDRVNTEAFF. The CDR3 DNA sequence: TGCGCCAGCAGCTGGGACAGGGTAAACACTGAAGCTTTCTTT.

V and J are TRBV19 and TRBJ1-5; the D is unclear. The CDR3 runs 14 residues. CDR1 LNHDA and CDR2 SQIVND come from the germline V gene (reference sequence). Trimming took off 7 bases at V and 3 bases at J, with 13 bases between the two ends. The CDR3 bases are TGTGCCAGTATGCTGGGCAGAGACAATCAGCCCCAGCATTTT. Its translation: CASMLGRDNQPQHF. Together with reference TRBV19 and TRBJ1-5, the CDR3 gives the full variable domain: DGGITQSPKYLFRKEGQNVTLSCEQNLNHDAMYWYRQDPGQGLRLIYYSQIVNDFQKGDIAEGYSVSREKKESFPLTVTSAQKNPTAFYLCASMLGRDNQPQHFGDGTRLSIL.

The V and J genes are TRBV5-4 and TRBJ2-3; D unresolved. Germline V gene data show CDR1 as SGHNT and CDR2 as YYREEE (reference sequence). With 0 bases removed from V and 4 bases from J, the gap between germline ends came to 6 bases. The CDR3 has 13 residues. Written as DNA, the CDR3 is TGTGCCAGCAGCTTGGCCGGAGCAGATACGCAGTATTTT. Translated: CASSLAGADTQYF.

Notes on this clone: It may be a read error: a sequence one base away is much more abundant. The chain is built from TRBV3-1 (or the pseudogene TRBV3-2) and TRBJ2-3; no definite D call. Germline V CDR1 and CDR2: LGHDT, YNNKEL (reference sequence). With 5 bases removed from V and 2 bases from J, the gap between germline ends came to 2 bases. CDR3 length: 11 residues. CDR3 in amino acids: CASSYTDTQYF. The DNA for the CDR3 is TGTGCCAGCAGCTACACAGATACGCAGTATTTT.

V and J are TRBV5-1 and TRBJ1-1; no clear D gene. The CDR3 totals 13 residues. V shed 0 bases and J shed 6 bases, with 9 bases lying between them. Germline V lookup: CDR1 SGHRS, CDR2 YFSETQ. CDR3 in amino acids: CASSLDPAAEAFF. The CDR3 nucleotides are TGCGCCAGCAGCTTGGACCCGGCGGCTGAAGCTTTCTTT.

This clone appeared once. The chain carries TRBV11-1 and TRBJ2-1, with TRBD1 matching over 12 bases. This CDR3 is built from 16 residues. The V gene's germline CDR1 is SGHAT and CDR2 FQDESV (reference sequence). The J segment lost 6 bases and the V segment lost 5 bases, leaving 8 bases of the junction unmatched. DNA for the CDR3: TGTGCCAGCAGCACCTGGGACAGGGGGCGCCCCAATGAGCAGTTCTTC. This codes for CASSTWDRGRPNEQFF.

The rearrangement joins TRBV28 to TRBJ1-6, with TRBD1 matching over 7 bases. The CDR3 consists of 16 residues. Germline CDR1 is MDHEN and CDR2 is SYDVKM. The V gene end was trimmed by 5 bases and the J gene end by 5 bases; junction bases not matched to a gene: 9. CDR3 sequence: CASSMWTGQNNSPLHF. The DNA for the CDR3 is TGTGCCAGCAGTATGTGGACAGGCCAAAATAATTCACCCCTCCACTTT.

The rearrangement uses TRBV5-1 and TRBJ2-3; possible D gene TRBD1, 6 bases. CDR3 size: 15 residues. With 4 bases removed from V and 5 bases from J, the gap between germline ends came to 17 bases. CDR1 is SGHRS, CDR2 YFSETQ, per germline. The CDR3 protein is CASSHPPGAIDTQYF. DNA of the CDR3: TGCGCCAGCAGCCACCCCCCAGGGGCGATAGATACGCAGTATTTT.

This rearrangement joins TRBV6-2 or TRBV6-3 to TRBJ2-2; D possibly corresponds to TRBD1 (5 bases). The CDR3 sequence is 14 residues long. Germline CDR1 reads MNHEY; CDR2 reads SVGEGT. V lost 2 bases, J lost 7 bases, and 11 bases lay in between. The CDR3 reads CASSYLRQGGELFF. The CDR3 nucleotides are TGTGCCAGCAGTTACCTCCGCCAGGGCGGGGAGCTGTTTTTT.

In its sample, this clone was seen once. The CDR3 nucleotides read TGTGCTAGTGGTTTGGGACTAGCGGGCGTCCGCAATGAGCAGTTCTTC. It translates to CASGLGLAGVRNEQFF. This sequence joins TRBV12-5 and TRBJ2-1, with 10 bases that match TRBD2. CDR3 length: 16 amino acids. With V trimmed by 1 base and J by 6 bases, 6 bases remained unmatched. The V gene's germline CDR1 is LGHNT and CDR2 FRNRAP. Complete variable domain (other parts from reference TRBV12-5 and TRBJ2-1): DARVTQTPRHKVTEMGQEVTMRCQPILGHNTVFWYRQTMMQGLELLAYFRNRAPLDDSGMPKDRFSAEMPDATLATLKIQPSEPRDSAVYFCASGLGLAGVRNEQFFGPGTRLTVL.

In regard to this clone: The same CDR3 can be traced to other DNA sequences in this sample. This chain joins TRBV11-2 and TRBJ1-5; no reliable D call. Trimming left V 3 bases short and J 4 bases short, with 7 bases between. The CDR3 contains 13 residues. Germline V CDR1 and CDR2: SGHAT, FQNNGV. CDR3 nucleotide sequence: TGTGCCAGCAGCTTGGGGAGAAATCAGCCCCAGCATTTT. Its protein is CASSLGRNQPQHF.

The chain employs TRBV2 and TRBJ2-5, with unresolved D. Deletions cut 0 bases from V and 3 bases from J, with 11 bases between. From germline, CDR1 is SNHLY and CDR2 FYNNEI. This CDR3 is 15 amino acids long. CDR3 in amino acids: CASSEARGEKETQYF. DNA for the CDR3: TGTGCCAGCAGTGAAGCGCGTGGAGAGAAAGAGACCCAGTACTTC. The entire variable domain, with the rest obtained from reference TRBV2 and TRBJ2-5, is as follows: EPEVTQTPSHQVTQMGQEVILRCVPISNHLYFYWYRQILGQKVEFLVSFYNNEISEKSEIFDDQFSVERPDGSNFTLKIRSTKLEDSAMYFCASSEARGEKETQYFGPGTRLLVL.

The rearrangement joins TRBV12-3 or TRBV12-4 to TRBJ2-1; 10 bases are shared with TRBD2. Trimming took 7 bases from V and 7 from J; bases not matched to a gene: 4. The CDR3 is 13 amino acids. The CDR3 bases are TGTGCCAGCACACAGCGGGGGGGGAATGAGCAGTTCTTC. Protein product: CASTQRGGNEQFF.

This chain joins TRBV18 and TRBJ1-6, with 7 bases identical to TRBD1. After removal of 5 bases from V and 0 bases from J, the junction contained 4 bases not matched to a gene. CDR1 and CDR2 (germline): KGHSH, LQKENI. This CDR3 region has 16 residues. The CDR3 spells CASSEQGSSYNSPLHF. The CDR3 DNA reads TGTGCCAGCTCAGAACAGGGGAGCTCCTATAATTCACCCCTCCACTTT.

J is TRBJ2-3 and V is TRBV5-6; weak D call: TRBD2 (5 bases). The germline CDR1 and CDR2 sequences are SGHDT and YYEEEE. The CDR3 has 16 residues. Trimming took off 0 bases at V and 5 bases at J, with 16 bases between the two ends. The CDR3 coding sequence is TGTGCCAGCAGCTTGGGTGGACTTCTAAAGGGAGATACGCAGTATTTT. Translated: CASSLGGLLKGDTQYF.

The V call is TRBV5-5, the J call TRBJ2-2; maybe TRBD2 (7 bases). The CDR3 has 16 amino acids. In germline, CDR1 is SGHKS, CDR2 YYEKEE (reference sequence). Trimming left V 3 bases short and J 4 bases short, with 16 bases between. CDR3 coding DNA: TGTGCCAGCAGCTCTATGTCGGGGGGCGGCACCGGGGAGCTGTTTTTT. Translating it yields CASSSMSGGGTGELFF.

This chain uses TRBV18 with TRBJ1-2, with D possibly TRBD1 on 5 matching bases. Trimming shortened V by 3 bases and J by 6 bases, and 11 bases separated the two germline ends. The CDR3 runs to 13 residues. From germline, CDR1 is KGHSH and CDR2 LQKENI. The CDR3 reads CASSPGGVDGYTF. DNA of the CDR3: TGTGCCAGCTCACCTGGAGGGGTTGATGGCTACACCTTC.

The chain recombines TRBV2 with TRBJ2-7; unclear D gene. This CDR3 spans 12 amino acids. V dropped 2 bases and J dropped 2 bases, with 4 bases sitting between them. Germline V gives CDR1 SNHLY, CDR2 FYNNEI. The DNA of the CDR3 is TGTGCCAGCAGTGAAATTACCTACGAGCAGTACTTC. Residues: CASSEITYEQYF. Based on the CDR3 plus reference TRBV2 and TRBJ2-7, the full variable domain is EPEVTQTPSHQVTQMGQEVILRCVPISNHLYFYWYRQILGQKVEFLVSFYNNEISEKSEIFDDQFSVERPDGSNFTLKIRSTKLEDSAMYFCASSEITYEQYFGPGTRLTVT.

This clone occurred a few times. The CDR3: CASSSQNTGELFF. The CDR3 region has the DNA TGTGCCAGCAGCTCACAGAACACCGGGGAGCTGTTTTTT. The chain is built from TRBV28 and TRBJ2-2, with D hard to call. The CDR3 covers 13 residues. Germline loops: CDR1 MDHEN, CDR2 SYDVKM. The ends were cut back, 6 bases at V and 1 base at J, with 6 bases in the middle.